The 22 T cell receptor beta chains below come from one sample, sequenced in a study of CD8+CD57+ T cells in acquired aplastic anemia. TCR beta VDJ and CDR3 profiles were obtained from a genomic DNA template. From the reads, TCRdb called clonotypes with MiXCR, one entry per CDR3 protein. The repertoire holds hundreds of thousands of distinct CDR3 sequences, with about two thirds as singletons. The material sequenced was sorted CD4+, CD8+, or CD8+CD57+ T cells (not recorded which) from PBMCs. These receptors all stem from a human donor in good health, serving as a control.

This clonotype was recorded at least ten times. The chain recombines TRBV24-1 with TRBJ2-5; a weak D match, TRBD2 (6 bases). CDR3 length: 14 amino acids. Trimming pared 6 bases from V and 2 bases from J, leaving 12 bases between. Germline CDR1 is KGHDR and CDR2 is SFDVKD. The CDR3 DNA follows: TGTGCCACCAGTAAAGGGCGGGGACAAGAGACCCAGTACTTC. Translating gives CATSKGRGQETQYF.

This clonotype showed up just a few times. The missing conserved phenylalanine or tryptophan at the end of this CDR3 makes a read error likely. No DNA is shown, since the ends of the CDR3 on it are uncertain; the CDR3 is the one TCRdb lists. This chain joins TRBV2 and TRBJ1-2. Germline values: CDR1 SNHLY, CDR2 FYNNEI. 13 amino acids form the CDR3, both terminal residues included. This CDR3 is CASSRQGGITGEL.

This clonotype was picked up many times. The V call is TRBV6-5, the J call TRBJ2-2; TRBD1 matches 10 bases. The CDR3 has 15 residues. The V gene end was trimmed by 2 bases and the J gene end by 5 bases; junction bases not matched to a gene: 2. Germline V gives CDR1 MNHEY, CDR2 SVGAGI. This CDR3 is CASSYRTGGTGELFF. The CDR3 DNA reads TGTGCCAGCAGTTACAGGACAGGGGGAACCGGGGAGCTGTTTTTT.

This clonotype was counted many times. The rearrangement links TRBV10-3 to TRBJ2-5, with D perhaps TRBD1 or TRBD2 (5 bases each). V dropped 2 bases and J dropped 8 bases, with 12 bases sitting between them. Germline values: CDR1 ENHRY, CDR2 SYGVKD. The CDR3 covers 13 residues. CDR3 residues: CAISEVTADTQYF. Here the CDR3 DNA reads TGTGCCATCAGTGAGGTGACAGCGGACACCCAGTACTTC.

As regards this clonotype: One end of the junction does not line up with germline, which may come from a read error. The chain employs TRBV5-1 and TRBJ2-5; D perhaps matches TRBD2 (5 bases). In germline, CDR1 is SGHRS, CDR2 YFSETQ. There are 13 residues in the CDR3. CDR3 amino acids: CASSSGIRDTQYF. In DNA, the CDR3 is TGTGCCAGCAGCTCGGGAATACGAGACACCCAGTACTTC.

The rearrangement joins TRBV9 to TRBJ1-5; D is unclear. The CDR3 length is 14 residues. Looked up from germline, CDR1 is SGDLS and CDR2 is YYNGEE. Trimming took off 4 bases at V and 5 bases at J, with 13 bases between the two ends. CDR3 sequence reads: CASSFRDTDQPQHF. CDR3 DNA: TGTGCCAGCAGCTTTCGTGACACCGATCAGCCCCAGCATTTT.

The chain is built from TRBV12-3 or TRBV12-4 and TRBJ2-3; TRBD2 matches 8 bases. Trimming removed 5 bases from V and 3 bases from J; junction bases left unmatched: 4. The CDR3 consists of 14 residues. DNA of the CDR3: TGTGCCAGCAGTATCGCTAGCGGGACAGATACGCAGTATTTT. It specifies CASSIASGTDTQYF.

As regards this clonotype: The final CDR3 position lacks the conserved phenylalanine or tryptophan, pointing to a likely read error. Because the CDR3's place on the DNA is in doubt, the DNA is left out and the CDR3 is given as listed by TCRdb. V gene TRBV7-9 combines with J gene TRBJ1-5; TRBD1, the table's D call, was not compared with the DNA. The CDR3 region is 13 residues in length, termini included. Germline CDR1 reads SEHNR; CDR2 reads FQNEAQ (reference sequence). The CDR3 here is CASSITQDQHLHA.

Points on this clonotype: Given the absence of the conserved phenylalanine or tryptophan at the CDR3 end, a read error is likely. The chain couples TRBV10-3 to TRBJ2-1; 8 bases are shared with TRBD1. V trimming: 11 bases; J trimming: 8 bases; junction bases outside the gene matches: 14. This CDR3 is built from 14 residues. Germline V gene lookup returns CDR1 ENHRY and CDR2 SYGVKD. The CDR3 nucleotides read TGTGCCGCCAGTGAAGGACAGGGCTTAGATGAGCAGTTCTCC. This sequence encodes CAASEGQGLDEQFS.

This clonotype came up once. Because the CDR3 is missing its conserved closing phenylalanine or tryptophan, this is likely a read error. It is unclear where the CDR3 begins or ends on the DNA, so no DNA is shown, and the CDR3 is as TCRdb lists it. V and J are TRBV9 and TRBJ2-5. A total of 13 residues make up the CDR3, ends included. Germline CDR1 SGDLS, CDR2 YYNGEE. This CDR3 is CASSVSLQVYQQY.

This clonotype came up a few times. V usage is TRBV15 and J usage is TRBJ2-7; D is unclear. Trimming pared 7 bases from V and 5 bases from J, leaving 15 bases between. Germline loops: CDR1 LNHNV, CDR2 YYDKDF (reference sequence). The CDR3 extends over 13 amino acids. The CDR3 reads CATKQPSTDEQYF. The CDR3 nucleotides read TGTGCCACCAAACAGCCCTCGACGGACGAGCAGTACTTC.

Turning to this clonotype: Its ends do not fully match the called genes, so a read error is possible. The CDR3 coding sequence is TGCGCCAGCAGCCAAGATCCGCGGGCCTACGAGCAGTACTTC. The encoded protein is CASSQDPRAYEQYF. The rearrangement joins TRBV7-2 to TRBJ2-7, with D possibly matching TRBD2 (5 bases). The CDR3 covers 14 residues. Germline CDR1 SGHTA, CDR2 FQGNSA.

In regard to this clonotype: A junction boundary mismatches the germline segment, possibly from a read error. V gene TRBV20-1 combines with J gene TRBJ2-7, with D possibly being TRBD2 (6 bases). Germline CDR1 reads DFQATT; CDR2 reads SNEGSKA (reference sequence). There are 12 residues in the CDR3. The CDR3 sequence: CSARAGSNTQYF. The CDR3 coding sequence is TGCAGCGCTAGAGCGGGCTCCAACACTCAGTACTTC.

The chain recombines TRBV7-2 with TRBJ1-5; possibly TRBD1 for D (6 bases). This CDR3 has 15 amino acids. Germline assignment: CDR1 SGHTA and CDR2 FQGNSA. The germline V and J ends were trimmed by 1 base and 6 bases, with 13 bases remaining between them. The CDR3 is CASSLGGGPAQPQHF. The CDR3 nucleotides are TGTGCCAGCAGCTTAGGGGGGGGCCCGGCTCAGCCCCAGCATTTT.

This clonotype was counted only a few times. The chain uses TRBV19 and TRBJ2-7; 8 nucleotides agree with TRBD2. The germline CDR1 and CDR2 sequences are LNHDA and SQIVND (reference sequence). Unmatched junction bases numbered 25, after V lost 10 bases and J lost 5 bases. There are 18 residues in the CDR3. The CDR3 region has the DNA TGTGCCACGCGGGTTCTTGGTAGCGGGAACACCGGGGGCAACGAGCAGTACTTC. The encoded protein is CATRVLGSGNTGGNEQYF. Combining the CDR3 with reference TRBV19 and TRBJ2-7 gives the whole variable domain DGGITQSPKYLFRKEGQNVTLSCEQNLNHDAMYWYRQDPGQGLRLIYYSQIVNDFQKGDIAEGYSVSREKKESFPLTVTSAQKNPTAFYLCATRVLGSGNTGGNEQYFGPGTRLTVT.

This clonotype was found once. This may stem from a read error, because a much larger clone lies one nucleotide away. In DNA, the CDR3 is TGCGCCGGCAGAAAAGACGGCCGGGAAGCTTTCTTT. This encodes CAGRKDGREAFF. The V and J genes are TRBV5-1 and TRBJ1-1; the D is unclear. Germline assignment: CDR1 SGHRS and CDR2 YFSETQ. CDR3 size: 12 residues.

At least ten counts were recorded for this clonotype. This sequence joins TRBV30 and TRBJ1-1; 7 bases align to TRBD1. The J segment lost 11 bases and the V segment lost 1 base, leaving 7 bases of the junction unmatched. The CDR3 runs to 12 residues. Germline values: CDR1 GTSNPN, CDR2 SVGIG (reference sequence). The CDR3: CAWSADRVGAFF. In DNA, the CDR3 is TGTGCCTGGAGTGCCGACAGGGTAGGTGCTTTCTTT. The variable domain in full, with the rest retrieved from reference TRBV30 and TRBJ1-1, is SQTIHQWPATLVQPVGSPLSLECTVEGTSNPNLYWYRQAAGRGLQLLFYSVGIGQISSEVPQNLSASRPQDRQFILSSKKLLLSDSGFYLCAWSADRVGAFFGQGTRLTVV.

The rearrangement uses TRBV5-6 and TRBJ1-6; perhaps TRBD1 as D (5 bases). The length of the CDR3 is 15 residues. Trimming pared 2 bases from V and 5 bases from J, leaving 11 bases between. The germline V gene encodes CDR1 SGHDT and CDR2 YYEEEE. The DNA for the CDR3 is TGTGCCAGCAGCTTACAGACGGGGGATAATTCACCCCTCCACTTT. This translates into CASSLQTGDNSPLHF.

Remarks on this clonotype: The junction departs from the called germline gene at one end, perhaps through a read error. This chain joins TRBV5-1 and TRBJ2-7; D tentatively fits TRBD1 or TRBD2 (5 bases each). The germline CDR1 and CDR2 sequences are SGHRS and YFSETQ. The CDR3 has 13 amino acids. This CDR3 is CAGSLIGDAEQYF. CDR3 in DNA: TGCGCCGGCAGCTTGATAGGGGACGCTGAGCAGTACTTC.

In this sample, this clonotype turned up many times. The CDR3: CASSLARFDSRSNQPQHF. As DNA, the CDR3 is TGTGCCAGCAGCTTAGCTAGGTTCGACAGTAGAAGCAATCAGCCCCAGCATTTT. The chain combines TRBV7-8 with TRBJ1-5; the D gene is possibly TRBD1 (5 bases). The germline CDR1 and CDR2 sequences are SGHVS and FQNEAQ. This CDR3 is built from 18 residues. Trimming shortened V by 0 bases and J by 1 base, and 16 bases separated the two germline ends. Based on the CDR3 plus reference TRBV7-8 and TRBJ1-5, the full variable domain is GAGVSQSPRYKVAKRGQDVALRCDPISGHVSLFWYQQALGQGPEFLTYFQNEAQLDKSGLPSDRFFAERPEGSVSTLKIQRTQQEDSAVYLCASSLARFDSRSNQPQHFGDGTRLSIL.

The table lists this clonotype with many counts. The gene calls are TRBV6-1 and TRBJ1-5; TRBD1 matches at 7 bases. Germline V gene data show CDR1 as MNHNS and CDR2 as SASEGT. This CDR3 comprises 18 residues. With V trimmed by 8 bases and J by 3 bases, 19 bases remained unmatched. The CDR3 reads CASVTGTESSFYNQPQHF. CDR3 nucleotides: TGTGCCAGCGTGACCGGGACAGAAAGCTCCTTTTACAATCAGCCCCAGCATTTT.

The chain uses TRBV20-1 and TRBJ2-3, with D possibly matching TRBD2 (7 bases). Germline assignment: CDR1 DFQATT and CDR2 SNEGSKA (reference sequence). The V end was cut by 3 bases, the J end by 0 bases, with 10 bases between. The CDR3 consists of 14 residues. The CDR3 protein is CSARRGGSTDTQYF. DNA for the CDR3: TGCAGTGCTAGGAGGGGGGGGAGCACAGATACGCAGTATTTT.